The 21 T cell receptor beta chains in this list originate from one sample, sequenced in a study of cytomegalovirus exposure and HLA in healthy donors. Researchers ran the PCR with 60 Vbeta and 13 Jbeta primers. Generated by immunoSEQ multiplex PCR, the TCRdb table keeps only in-frame clones and is missing some. The sample contains 150,000 to 200,000 clones, 80% to 85% of which appear only once. Sequences were obtained from PBMCs. The receptors here all came from a male donor in good health and CMV-seropositive.

This clone has just one count. The chain joins TRBV7-6 to TRBJ2-7; 9 nucleotides line up with TRBD2. After removal of 4 bases from V and 3 bases from J, the junction contained 10 bases not matched to a gene. Germline V lookup: CDR1 SGHVS, CDR2 FNYEAQ. The CDR3 extends over 16 amino acids. The CDR3 spells CASSSPPGLADYEQYF. DNA of the CDR3: TGTGCCAGCAGCTCACCTCCGGGACTAGCAGACTACGAGCAGTACTTC. Full variable domain (missing parts from reference TRBV7-6 and TRBJ2-7): GAGVSQSPRYKVTKRGQDVALRCDPISGHVSLYWYRQALGQGPEFLTYFNYEAQQDKSGLPNDRFSAERPEGSISTLTIQRTEQRDSAMYRCASSSPPGLADYEQYFGPGTRLTVT.

The rearrangement joins TRBV7-2 to TRBJ2-7, with 13 bases matching TRBD2. Per germline, CDR1 SGHTA and CDR2 FQGNSA. The CDR3 length is 18 residues. V was pared by 8 bases and J by 4 bases, with 17 bases of the junction left unmatched. CDR3 protein: CASFILAGGIVSRYEQYF. The CDR3 DNA follows: TGTGCCAGCTTTATACTAGCGGGAGGGATTGTCTCTAGGTACGAGCAGTACTTC.

The J gene is TRBJ2-5, the V gene TRBV7-9, with D possibly matching TRBD1 (6 bases). Germline loops: CDR1 SEHNR, CDR2 FQNEAQ (reference sequence). V was shortened by 5 bases and J by 0 bases, with 13 bases between the two germline ends. The CDR3 extends over 15 amino acids. The CDR3 nucleotides are TGTGCCAGCAGCCATTCAACAGGGAACCAAGAGACCCAGTACTTC. Encoded protein: CASSHSTGNQETQYF.

The CDR3 nucleotides are TGTGCCAGCAGTTACTCGGAGGGTAGCAATCAGCCCCAGCATTTT. The encoded protein is CASSYSEGSNQPQHF. The gene calls are TRBV6-6 and TRBJ1-5; D uncertain. The V and J ends lost 0 bases and 0 bases respectively, with 6 bases between them. Germline V gives CDR1 MNHNY, CDR2 SVGAGI (reference sequence). The CDR3 is 15 amino acids.

On this clone itself: One junction end disagrees with the germline gene, perhaps due to a read error. This chain connects TRBV5-1 to TRBJ2-6, with D perhaps matching TRBD1 (5 bases). The CDR3 totals 13 residues. The germline CDR1 and CDR2 sequences are SGHRS and YFSETQ. CDR3 region: CASTTSGANGLTF. In nucleotides, the CDR3 is TGCGCCAGCACAACCTCTGGGGCCAACGGCCTGACTTTC.

This chain links TRBV28 with TRBJ2-7; 8 bases agree with TRBD2. V lost 7 bases, J lost 2 bases, and 7 bases stayed unmatched. This CDR3 comprises 14 residues. CDR1 and CDR2 from the germline V gene are MDHEN and SYDVKM. CDR3 nucleotides: TGTGCCAGCACCGGGGGGGGGCCCACCTACGAGCAGTACTTC. Its translation is CASTGGGPTYEQYF. The full variable domain, rest sourced from reference TRBV28 and TRBJ2-7, is DVKVTQSSRYLVKRTGEKVFLECVQDMDHENMFWYRQDPGLGLRLIYFSYDVKMKEKGDIPEGYSVSREKKERFSLILESASTNQTSMYLCASTGGGPTYEQYFGPGTRLTVT.

This chain links TRBV19 with TRBJ1-4, with D maybe TRBD1 (6 bases). V was pared by 5 bases and J by 4 bases, with 11 bases between. The length of the CDR3 is 14 residues. Per germline, CDR1 LNHDA and CDR2 SQIVND (reference sequence). The CDR3 nucleotides are TGTGCCAGTAGTCCTACAGGGTATAATGAAAAACTGTTTTTT. Translating it yields CASSPTGYNEKLFF. The full variable domain, its missing parts supplied by reference TRBV19 and TRBJ1-4, is DGGITQSPKYLFRKEGQNVTLSCEQNLNHDAMYWYRQDPGQGLRLIYYSQIVNDFQKGDIAEGYSVSREKKESFPLTVTSAQKNPTAFYLCASSPTGYNEKLFFGSGTQLSVL.

V and J are TRBV6-5 and TRBJ1-3; D is unclear. TRBJ2-2 matches the DNA end more closely, so the J call is doubtful. Germline-derived CDR1 and CDR2 are MNHEY and SVGAGI. CDR3 length: 14 amino acids. CDR3 nucleotide sequence: TGTGCCAGCAGTTACTCGACCACCACCGGGGAGCTGTTTTTT. It codes for CASSYSTTTGELFF.

The gene calls are TRBV7-9 and TRBJ1-2; tentative D call: TRBD1 (6 bases). CDR1 is SEHNR, CDR2 FQNEAQ, per germline (reference sequence). V lost 6 bases and J 8 bases, leaving 13 bases between the germline ends. The length of the CDR3 is 12 residues. CDR3 DNA: TGTGCCAGCAGTATAACAGGGACAGGCTACACCTTC. Amino acid sequence: CASSITGTGYTF.

V and J are TRBV5-1 and TRBJ2-7, with 7 bases aligning to TRBD1. J lost 6 bases, V lost 4 bases, and 19 bases had no gene match. Germline CDR1 is SGHRS and CDR2 is YFSETQ. The length of the CDR3 is 17 residues. CDR3 nucleotide sequence: TGCGCCAGCAGCCGTACCCGACAGGGTACTAGGGGGAGCGAGCAGTACTTC. Translated: CASSRTRQGTRGSEQYF.

V gene TRBV28 combines with J gene TRBJ2-2; 10 nucleotides match TRBD1. Looked up from germline, CDR1 is MDHEN and CDR2 is SYDVKM. CDR3 length: 16 amino acids. The ends lost 5 bases at V and 6 bases at J; junction bases unmatched: 9. The CDR3 is CASSQSGQGVSGELFF. The CDR3 DNA is TGTGCCAGCAGTCAAAGCGGACAGGGGGTTTCCGGGGAGCTGTTTTTT.

The J gene is TRBJ2-2, the V gene TRBV2, with 7 bases that match TRBD2. V was pared by 7 bases and J by 6 bases, with 5 bases of the junction left unmatched. CDR3 length: 13 residues. Looked up from germline, CDR1 is SNHLY and CDR2 is FYNNEI. This CDR3 is CASIRGGAGELFF. The CDR3 nucleotides read TGTGCCAGCATCCGTGGGGGGGCCGGGGAGCTGTTTTTT.

In DNA form, the CDR3 reads TGCGCCAGCAGCCAAGATTTGACAGGGATAATAGCGGGAGGATGGCCGTTCTTC. This translates into CASSQDLTGIIAGGWPFF. This chain links TRBV4-1 with TRBJ2-1; TRBD2 matches at 10 bases. Germline trimming cut 0 bases from V and 15 bases from J; bases unmatched to any gene: 20. Germline CDR1 is MGHRA and CDR2 is YSYEKL. This CDR3 is built from 18 residues.

A note on this clone: The sample contains more than one DNA sequence encoding this CDR3. The chain recombines TRBV5-1 with TRBJ1-1; D gene uncertain. V was pared by 0 bases and J by 1 base, with 7 bases between. Looked up from germline, CDR1 is SGHRS and CDR2 is YFSETQ. The CDR3 covers 14 residues. CDR3 protein: CASSLVGGNTEAFF. The CDR3 coding sequence is TGCGCCAGCAGCTTGGTTGGCGGGAACACTGAAGCTTTCTTT.

The chain is built from TRBV25-1 and TRBJ1-3; weak D call: TRBD1 (6 bases). With 8 bases removed from V and 0 bases from J, the gap between germline ends came to 11 bases. The V gene's germline CDR1 is MGHDK and CDR2 SYGVNS. There are 14 residues in the CDR3. CDR3 DNA sequence: TGTGCCAGCGGACAGATCGGCTCTGGAAACACCATATATTTT. It translates to CASGQIGSGNTIYF.

This clone was seen once. The chain has TRBV5-1 and TRBJ2-2; 7 bases are a match to TRBD1. Germline CDR1 and CDR2: SGHRS and YFSETQ. The length of the CDR3 is 16 residues. With 3 bases clipped from V and 3 bases from J, the junction kept 8 bases outside the gene matches. CDR3 loop: CASSSQGTVDTGELFF. CDR3 nucleotide sequence: TGCGCCAGCAGCTCCCAAGGGACAGTCGACACCGGGGAGCTGTTTTTT.

V and J are TRBV10-1 and TRBJ2-7; 9 nucleotides match TRBD2. This CDR3 has 14 amino acids. Per germline, CDR1 WNHNN and CDR2 SYGVQD (reference sequence). V lost 6 bases to trimming and J lost 2 bases; unmatched junction nucleotides: 5. The CDR3: CASSSSGVTYEQYF. The CDR3 DNA is TGCGCCAGCAGCTCTAGCGGGGTCACCTACGAGCAGTACTTC.

The chain combines TRBV11-2 with TRBJ2-1, with TRBD2 identical over 8 bases. Losses at the gene ends were 5 bases for V and 4 bases for J; bases not matched to a gene: 4. This CDR3 is built from 14 residues. Germline CDR1 is SGHAT and CDR2 is FQNNGV. The CDR3 bases are TGTGCCAGCAGCCAGACTAGCGAGTACAATGAGCAGTTCTTC. Protein sequence: CASSQTSEYNEQFF.

This chain links TRBV14 with TRBJ2-5; 9 bases match TRBD1. With 4 bases clipped from V and 5 bases from J, the junction kept 5 bases outside the gene matches. Germline lookup yields CDR1 SGHDN and CDR2 FVKESK. The CDR3 is 14 amino acids. The CDR3: CASSLRDRAETQYF. CDR3 nucleotide sequence: TGTGCCAGCAGCCTCCGGGACAGGGCCGAGACCCAGTACTTC.

This sequence joins TRBV6-5 and TRBJ2-1, with D maybe TRBD1 (7 bases). The CDR3 totals 16 residues. V lost 1 base to trimming and J lost 5 bases, with 15 bases between them. Germline lookup yields CDR1 MNHEY and CDR2 SVGAGI. The CDR3 bases are TGTGCCAGCAGTTACTTCAGGGGGGCCCCTGACAATGAGCAGTTCTTC. Its protein product is CASSYFRGAPDNEQFF.

CDR3 residues: CASSLGGDEKLFF. The CDR3 DNA sequence: TGTGCCAGCAGCTTAGGGGGAGATGAAAAACTGTTTTTT. The rearrangement joins TRBV7-9 to TRBJ1-4; D gene ambiguous. The CDR3 has 13 residues. Trimming took off 1 base at V and 6 bases at J, with 6 bases between the two ends. The V gene's germline CDR1 is SEHNR and CDR2 FQNEAQ (reference sequence).